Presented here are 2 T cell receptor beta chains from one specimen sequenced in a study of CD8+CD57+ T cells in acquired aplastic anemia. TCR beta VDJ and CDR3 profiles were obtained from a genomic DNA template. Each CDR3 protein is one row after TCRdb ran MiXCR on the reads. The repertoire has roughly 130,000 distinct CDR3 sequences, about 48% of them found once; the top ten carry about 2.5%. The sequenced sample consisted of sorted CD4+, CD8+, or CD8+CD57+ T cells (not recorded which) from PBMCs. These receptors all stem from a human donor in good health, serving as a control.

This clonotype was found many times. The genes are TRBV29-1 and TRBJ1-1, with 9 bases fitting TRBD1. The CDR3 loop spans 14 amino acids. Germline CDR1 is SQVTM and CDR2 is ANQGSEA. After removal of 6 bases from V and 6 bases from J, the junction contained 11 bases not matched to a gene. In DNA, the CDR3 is TGCAGCGTGCCCCCGGACAGGGGAAATCCTGAAGCTTTCTTT. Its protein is CSVPPDRGNPEAFF. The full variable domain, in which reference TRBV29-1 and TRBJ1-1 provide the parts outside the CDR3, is SAVISQKPSRDICQRGTSLTIQCQVDSQVTMMFWYRQQPGQSLTLIATANQGSEATYESGFVIDKFPISRPNLTFSTLTVSNMSPEDSSIYLCSVPPDRGNPEAFFGQGTRLTVV.

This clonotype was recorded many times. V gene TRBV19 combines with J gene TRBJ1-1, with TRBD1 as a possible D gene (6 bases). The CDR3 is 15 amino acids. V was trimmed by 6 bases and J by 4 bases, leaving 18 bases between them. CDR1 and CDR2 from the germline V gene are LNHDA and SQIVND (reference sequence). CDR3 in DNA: TGTGCCAGTAGCAGCAGGAGCAGGGGCAGCACTGAAGCTTTCTTT. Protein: CASSSRSRGSTEAFF.